Below are 28 T cell receptor beta chains sequenced from a single sample in a study of T-cell reconstitution after alpha-beta-depleted transplantation in children. For TCRbeta, the library was prepared with unique molecular identifiers. TCRdb redid the calling of the PCR reads with MiXCR, one entry per CDR3 protein. The data contain under 750,000 distinct CDR3 sequences, 20% to 25% of them singletons. Sequencing used PBMCs, mostly from graft donor cells, obtained 360 days after TCRalphabeta/CD19-depleted stem cell transplant. The receptor set was obtained from a boy under three years old who had a stem cell transplant for acute myeloid leukemia, so the T cells may come from the graft donor.

The V gene is TRBV7-9, the J gene TRBJ2-7, with 8 nucleotides matching TRBD1. The CDR3 is 16 residues long. V lost 2 bases to trimming and J lost 3 bases; unmatched junction nucleotides: 9. Germline V CDR1 and CDR2: SEHNR, FQNEAQ (reference sequence). In nucleotides, the CDR3 is TGTGCCAGCAGCTTATGGGGGACAGGTCACTACTACGAGCAGTACTTC. Protein sequence: CASSLWGTGHYYEQYF.

This clonotype was found a few times. The J gene is TRBJ1-1, the V gene TRBV27; D is unclear. Germline V gives CDR1 MNHEY, CDR2 SMNVEV (reference sequence). The CDR3 is 12 amino acids. V lost 7 bases, J lost 7 bases, and 13 bases lay in between. The CDR3 is CASNSPASEAFF. Written as DNA, the CDR3 is TGTGCCAGCAACTCACCGGCCAGTGAAGCTTTCTTT.

This clonotype was seen many times. The chain uses TRBV12-5 and TRBJ2-7, with TRBD1 identical over 7 bases. The germline V gene has CDR1 LGHNT and CDR2 FRNRAP. Trimming took 4 bases from V and 2 from J; bases not matched to a gene: 8. This CDR3 is built from 15 residues. The CDR3 DNA follows: TGTGCTAGTGGTTACTTGGACAGGCCGCCCTACGAGCAGTACTTC. Translating it yields CASGYLDRPPYEQYF.

The table lists this clonotype with many counts. The J gene is TRBJ2-7, the V gene TRBV20-1; possibly TRBD1 or TRBD2 for D (5 bases each). Germline CDR1 DFQATT, CDR2 SNEGSKA (reference sequence). This CDR3 region has 12 residues. Trimming left V 1 base short and J 7 bases short, with 11 bases between. In nucleotides, the CDR3 is TGCAGTGCTAGAGCCCGCTGGGGGGAGCAGTACTTC. Translation: CSARARWGEQYF.

This chain links TRBV19 with TRBJ2-6; D is possibly TRBD2 (6 bases). This CDR3 has 15 residues. Between the trimmed V and J ends, which lost 3 bases and 4 bases, there was a span of 10 bases. CDR1 LNHDA and CDR2 SQIVND come from the germline V gene (reference sequence). The CDR3 DNA reads TGTGCCAGTAGTATCGCGGGGACCGGGGCCAACGTCCTGACTTTC. Translation: CASSIAGTGANVLTF.

J is TRBJ2-1 and V is TRBV6-4; tentatively, D is TRBD1 (5 bases). In germline, CDR1 is MRHNA, CDR2 SNTAGT. The V and J ends lost 0 bases and 0 bases respectively, with 6 bases between them. The CDR3 has 15 residues. The CDR3 region is CASSDSGRSYNEQFF. The CDR3 DNA is TGTGCCAGCAGTGACTCGGGGCGCTCCTACAATGAGCAGTTCTTC.

This clonotype was counted only a few times. The chain carries TRBV12-3 or TRBV12-4 and TRBJ2-7, with D possibly matching TRBD2 (5 bases). Trimming left V 8 bases short and J 3 bases short, with 14 bases between. This CDR3 contains 13 residues. DNA of the CDR3: TGTGCCAGCTCCTCCCAGACTATCTACGAGCAGTACTTC. Amino acids: CASSSQTIYEQYF.

CDR3 in amino acids: CASSRRDRGSNQPQHF. DNA for the CDR3: TGTGCCAGCAGCCGTCGGGACAGGGGTTCCAATCAGCCCCAGCATTTT. This rearrangement joins TRBV7-8 to TRBJ1-5; TRBD1 agrees at 10 bases. Germline V gene sequence: CDR1 SGHVS, CDR2 FQNEAQ. V shed 5 bases, J shed 3 bases, and the junction held 7 bases outside the gene matches. The CDR3 length is 16 residues.

This clonotype was found a few times. This chain links TRBV2 with TRBJ2-3; TRBD1 agrees at 9 bases. Unmatched junction bases numbered 5, after V lost 2 bases and J lost 2 bases. Germline CDR1 reads SNHLY; CDR2 reads FYNNEI. The CDR3 is made up of 16 amino acids. The CDR3 reads CASSERGDRATDTQYF. CDR3 DNA sequence: TGTGCCAGCAGTGAAAGGGGGGACAGGGCCACAGATACGCAGTATTTT. Full variable domain (missing parts from reference TRBV2 and TRBJ2-3): EPEVTQTPSHQVTQMGQEVILRCVPISNHLYFYWYRQILGQKVEFLVSFYNNEISEKSEIFDDQFSVERPDGSNFTLKIRSTKLEDSAMYFCASSERGDRATDTQYFGPGTRLTVL.

In its sample, this clonotype is medium-sized. The chain has TRBV5-1 and TRBJ2-1; TRBD2 aligns across 8 bases. V was pared by 3 bases and J by 7 bases, with 15 bases of the junction left unmatched. CDR1 and CDR2 from the germline V gene are SGHRS and YFSETQ. This CDR3 is built from 17 residues. In nucleotides, the CDR3 is TGCGCCAGCAGCTCCGATAGCGGGGCCCTTTATGGTAATGAGCAGTTCTTC. Its translation is CASSSDSGALYGNEQFF.

The genes are TRBV25-1 and TRBJ2-5, with D hard to call. The CDR3 length is 11 residues. Per the germline V gene, CDR1 is MGHDK and CDR2 is SYGVNS. Between the trimmed V and J ends, which lost 8 bases and 2 bases, there was a span of 6 bases. The CDR3, as DNA: TGTGCCAGCGAGGAGCAAGAGACCCAGTACTTC. This gives the protein CASEEQETQYF.

The gene calls are TRBV7-2 and TRBJ2-7; D not resolved. The CDR3 loop spans 14 amino acids. V was cut by 1 base and J by 4 bases, with 11 bases left in between. CDR1 SGHTA and CDR2 FQGNSA come from the germline V gene. CDR3 sequence: CASSLDVIVYEQYF. In DNA, the CDR3 is TGTGCCAGCAGCTTAGATGTCATAGTTTACGAGCAGTACTTC.

This clonotype was picked up many times. The V and J genes are TRBV6-5 and TRBJ2-7; D possibly corresponds to TRBD2 (6 bases). Germline V gene data show CDR1 as MNHEY and CDR2 as SVGAGI. The CDR3 covers 15 residues. V gave up 0 bases and J gave up 9 bases, with 18 bases separating them. CDR3 sequence: CASSYSGRKGGGQYV. The CDR3 coding sequence is TGTGCCAGCAGTTACTCGGGGAGGAAGGGCGGCGGGCAGTACGTC.

The V call is TRBV4-2, the J call TRBJ2-7, with 9 bases lining up with TRBD2. The germline V gene has CDR1 LGHNA and CDR2 YNFKEQ. Trimming at V came to 3 bases and at J to 6 bases, leaving 15 bases not matched to a gene. The CDR3 is 17 residues long. The CDR3 loop is CASSHSERGAPLFEQYV. In nucleotides, the CDR3 is TGTGCCAGCAGCCACAGTGAGCGGGGGGCCCCTTTGTTCGAGCAGTACGTC.

This rearrangement joins TRBV20-1 to TRBJ2-2; D possibly uses TRBD1 or TRBD2 (6 bases each). The CDR3 totals 14 residues. V was clipped by 5 bases and J by 0 bases, with 10 bases between them. Germline-derived CDR1 and CDR2 are DFQATT and SNEGSKA (reference sequence). CDR3: CSARGRSNTGELFF. CDR3 DNA sequence: TGCAGTGCTCGGGGGCGGTCGAACACCGGGGAGCTGTTTTTT.

This clonotype occurred a few times. This chain connects TRBV6-1 to TRBJ2-3; D may be TRBD1 (5 bases). V dropped 4 bases and J dropped 8 bases, with 19 bases sitting between them. Germline CDR1 and CDR2: MNHNS and SASEGT. The CDR3 has 15 amino acids. The CDR3 region is CASSADSVIGSTQYF. Here the CDR3 DNA reads TGTGCCAGCAGTGCCGACAGTGTTATAGGTTCTACGCAGTATTTT.

This clonotype was counted only a few times. This chain joins TRBV4-3 and TRBJ2-7, with D uncertain. CDR1 is LGHNA, CDR2 YSLEER, per germline. The length of the CDR3 is 16 residues. With 0 bases removed from V and 7 bases from J, the gap between germline ends came to 19 bases. CDR3 residues: CASSQDWSRAPQEQYF. The CDR3 nucleotides read TGCGCCAGCAGCCAAGATTGGTCTCGGGCGCCGCAGGAGCAGTACTTC.

This chain joins TRBV7-3 and TRBJ1-4, with D possibly matching TRBD1 (6 bases). Germline-derived CDR1 and CDR2 are SGHTA and FQGTGA. The germline V and J ends were trimmed by 0 bases and 0 bases, with 17 bases remaining between them. The CDR3 is made up of 19 amino acids. CDR3 protein: CASSLTPDSPKPTNEKLFF. As DNA, the CDR3 is TGTGCCAGCAGCTTAACGCCGGACAGTCCGAAACCAACTAATGAAAAACTGTTTTTT.

The chain has TRBV28 and TRBJ1-2; D uncertain. The V gene lost 3 bases and the J gene lost 5 bases, with 22 bases spanning the gap. The length of the CDR3 is 17 residues. Per germline, CDR1 MDHEN and CDR2 SYDVKM. The CDR3 here is CASSLAERPRKSYGYTF. In DNA, the CDR3 is TGTGCCAGCAGTTTGGCTGAAAGGCCGAGGAAGTCTTATGGCTACACCTTC.

This clonotype was detected only a few times. This chain connects TRBV7-2 to TRBJ1-2; D gene ambiguous. The V gene's germline CDR1 is SGHTA and CDR2 FQGNSA. This CDR3 is 16 amino acids long. The V end lost 5 bases, the J end lost 6 bases, and 22 bases lay between the germline ends. For the CDR3, the DNA is TGTGCCAGCAGCCGCGCAACCCAGGCGGGCCGTCATGGCTACACCTTC. Translation: CASSRATQAGRHGYTF.

This clonotype was seen ten or more times. The DNA of the CDR3 is TGTGCCAGCAGCCAACCCCGAGACGAGCTTACCGGGGAGCTGTTTTTT. It is translated as CASSQPRDELTGELFF. This chain connects TRBV7-2 to TRBJ2-2, with D unresolved. Trimming cost V 5 bases and J 5 bases, with 18 bases left between them. This CDR3 region has 16 residues. The germline V gene has CDR1 SGHTA and CDR2 FQGNSA.

The chain employs TRBV25-1 and TRBJ2-1; D could derive from TRBD1 or TRBD2 (5 bases each). This CDR3 is built from 14 residues. The germline V and J ends were trimmed by 8 bases and 8 bases, with 19 bases remaining between them. Germline V CDR1 and CDR2: MGHDK, SYGVNS. The CDR3 DNA sequence: TGTGCCAGCGACGGGACCCCGGAGGCCCATGAGCAGTTCTTC. This codes for CASDGTPEAHEQFF.

Here the CDR3 reads CASRQQGRFSGNTIYF. Written as DNA, the CDR3 is TGTGCCAGCAGACAACAGGGGAGGTTCTCTGGAAACACCATATATTTT. The chain has TRBV6-1 and TRBJ1-3; 7 bases agree with TRBD1. CDR1 MNHNS and CDR2 SASEGT come from the germline V gene. After removal of 6 bases from V and 0 bases from J, the junction contained 8 bases not matched to a gene. The CDR3 extends over 16 amino acids.

In this sample, this clonotype turned up many times. The chain recombines TRBV29-1 with TRBJ2-6, with TRBD1 matching over 9 bases. V was clipped by 4 bases and J by 0 bases; unmatched bases: 13. This CDR3 has 19 amino acids. From germline, CDR1 is SQVTM and CDR2 ANQGSEA. CDR3 DNA sequence: TGCAGCGTTGGGGACAGGGTAAAAGACGACCTCTCTGGGGCCAACGTCCTGACTTTC. Its protein is CSVGDRVKDDLSGANVLTF.

Concerning this clonotype: This sequence may be a read error, since a much larger clone differs from it by one base. This rearrangement joins TRBV12-3 or TRBV12-4 to TRBJ2-5; TRBD1 or TRBD2 may be the D gene (6 bases each). There are 14 residues in the CDR3. The CDR3 coding sequence is TGTGCCAGCATGACGGGGGCAATTCAAGAGACCCGGTACTTC. It yields the protein CASMTGAIQETRYF.

This clonotype was detected many times. V and J are TRBV20-1 and TRBJ2-5; D is unclear. Deletions cut 3 bases from V and 5 bases from J, with 7 bases between. Germline CDR1 reads DFQATT; CDR2 reads SNEGSKA (reference sequence). The length of the CDR3 is 11 residues. The CDR3 nucleotides are TGCAGTGCTAGCTATACGGAGACCCAGTACTTC. This codes for CSASYTETQYF.

This clonotype showed up just a few times. The CDR3 spells CASSPAAWVEQFF. CDR3 DNA sequence: TGTGCCAGCAGTCCAGCCGCCTGGGTTGAGCAGTTCTTC. This sequence joins TRBV12-3 or TRBV12-4 and TRBJ2-1, with no clear D. This CDR3 is 13 amino acids long. V lost 5 bases and J 9 bases, leaving 14 bases between the germline ends.

The chain couples TRBV28 to TRBJ2-3, with 9 bases matching TRBD1. Trimming cost V 3 bases and J 0 bases; bases outside gene matches: 10. The CDR3 contains 18 residues. From germline, CDR1 is MDHEN and CDR2 SYDVKM. The CDR3, as DNA: TGTGCCAGCAGTTTTCGCCCGGGACAGGGCGTTAGCACAGATACGCAGTATTTT. Residues: CASSFRPGQGVSTDTQYF.